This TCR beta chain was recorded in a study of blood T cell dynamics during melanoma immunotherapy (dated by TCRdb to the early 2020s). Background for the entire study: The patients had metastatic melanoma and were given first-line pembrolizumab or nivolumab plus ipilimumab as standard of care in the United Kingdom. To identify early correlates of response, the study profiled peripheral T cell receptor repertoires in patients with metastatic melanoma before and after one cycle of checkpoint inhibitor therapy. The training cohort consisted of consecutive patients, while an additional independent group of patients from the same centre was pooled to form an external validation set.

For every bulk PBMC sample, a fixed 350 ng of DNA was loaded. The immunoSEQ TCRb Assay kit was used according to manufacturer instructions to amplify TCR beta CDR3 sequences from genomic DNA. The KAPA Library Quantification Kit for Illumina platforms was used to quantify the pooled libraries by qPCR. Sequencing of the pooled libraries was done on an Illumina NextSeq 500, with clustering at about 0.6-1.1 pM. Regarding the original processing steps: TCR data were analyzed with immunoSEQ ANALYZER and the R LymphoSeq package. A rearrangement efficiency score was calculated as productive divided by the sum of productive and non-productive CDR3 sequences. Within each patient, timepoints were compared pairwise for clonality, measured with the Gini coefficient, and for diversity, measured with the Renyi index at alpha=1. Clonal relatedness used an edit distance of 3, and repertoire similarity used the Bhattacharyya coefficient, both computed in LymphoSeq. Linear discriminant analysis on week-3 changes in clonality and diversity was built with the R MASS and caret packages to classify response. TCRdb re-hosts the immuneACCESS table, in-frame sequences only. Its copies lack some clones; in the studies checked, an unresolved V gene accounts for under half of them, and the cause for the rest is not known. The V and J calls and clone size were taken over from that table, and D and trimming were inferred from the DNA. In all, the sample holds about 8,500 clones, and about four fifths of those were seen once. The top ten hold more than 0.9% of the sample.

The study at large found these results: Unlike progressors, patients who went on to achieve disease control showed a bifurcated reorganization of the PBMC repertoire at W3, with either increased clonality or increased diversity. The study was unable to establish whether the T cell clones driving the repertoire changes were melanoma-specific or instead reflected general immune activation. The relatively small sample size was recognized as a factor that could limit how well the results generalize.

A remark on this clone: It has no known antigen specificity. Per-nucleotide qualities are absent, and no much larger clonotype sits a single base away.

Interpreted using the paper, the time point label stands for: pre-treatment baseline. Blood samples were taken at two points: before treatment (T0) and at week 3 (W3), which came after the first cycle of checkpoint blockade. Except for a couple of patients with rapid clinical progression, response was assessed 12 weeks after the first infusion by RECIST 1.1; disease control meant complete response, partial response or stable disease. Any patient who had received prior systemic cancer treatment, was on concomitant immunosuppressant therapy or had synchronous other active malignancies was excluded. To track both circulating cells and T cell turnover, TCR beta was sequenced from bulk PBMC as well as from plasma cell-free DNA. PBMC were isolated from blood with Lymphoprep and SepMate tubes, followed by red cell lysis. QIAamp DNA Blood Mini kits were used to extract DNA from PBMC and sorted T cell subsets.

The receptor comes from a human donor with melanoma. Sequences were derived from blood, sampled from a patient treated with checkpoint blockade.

The DNA reads as follows: TGTGCCAGCAGTTACAGGACAGGGATCCCCTTATACGAGCAGTACTTC. Its product reads: CASSYRTGIPLYEQYF. The rearrangement combines TRBV6-5 with TRBJ2-7; 8 bases in the junction line up with TRBD1. There are 16 amino acids in the CDR3, from cysteine to phenylalanine inclusive. The DNA shown is the 48-base CDR3, in frame from base 1. V ends up 2 bases short and J 4 bases short, with an unmatched junction base count of 10. Reading the germline V gene gives CDR1 MNHEY and CDR2 SVGAGI.